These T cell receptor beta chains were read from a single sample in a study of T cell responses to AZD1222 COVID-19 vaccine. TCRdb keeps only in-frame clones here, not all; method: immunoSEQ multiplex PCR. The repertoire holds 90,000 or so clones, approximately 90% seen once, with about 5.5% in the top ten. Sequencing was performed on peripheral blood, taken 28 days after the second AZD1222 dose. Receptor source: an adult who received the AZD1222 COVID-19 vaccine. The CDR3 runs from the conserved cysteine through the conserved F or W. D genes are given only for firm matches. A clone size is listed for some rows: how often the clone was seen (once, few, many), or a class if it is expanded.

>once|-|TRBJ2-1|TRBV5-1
CASSFYGDEQFF
TGCGCCAGCAGCTTTTACGGGGATGAGCAGTTCTTC
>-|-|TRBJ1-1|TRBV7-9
CASTRGSENTEAFF
TGTGCCAGCACCCGGGGGTCGGAGAACACTGAAGCTTTCTTT
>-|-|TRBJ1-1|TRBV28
CASSLGIGTEAFF
TGTGCCAGCAGTTTGGGGATCGGCACTGAAGCTTTCTTT
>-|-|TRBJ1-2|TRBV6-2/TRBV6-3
CASSPGPEGYGYTF
TGTGCCAGCAGCCCCGGACCGGAGGGCTATGGCTACACCTTC
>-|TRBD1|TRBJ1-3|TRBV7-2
CASGPRVGTGTRGNTIYF
TGTGCCAGCGGACCAAGAGTGGGGACAGGGACGCGTGGAAACACCATATATTTT
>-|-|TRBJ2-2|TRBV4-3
CASSQDVGVGTGELFF
TGCGCCAGCAGCCAAGATGTCGGGGTGGGCACCGGGGAGCTGTTTTTT
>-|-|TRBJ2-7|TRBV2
CASRGNSYEQYF
TGTGCCAGCAGGGGCAACTCCTACGAGCAGTACTTC
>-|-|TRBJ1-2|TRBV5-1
CASSLYPLEGSNYGYTF
TGCGCCAGCAGCCTATACCCACTCGAGGGTTCAAACTATGGCTACACCTTC
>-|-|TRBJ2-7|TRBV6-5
CASSYSLGSYEQYF
TGTGCCAGCAGTTACTCCCTGGGGTCCTACGAGCAGTACTTC
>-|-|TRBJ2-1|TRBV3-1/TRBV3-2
CASSHLREKGEFF
TGTGCCAGCAGTCACCTCCGGGAGAAGGGTGAGTTCTTC
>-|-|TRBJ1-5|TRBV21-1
CASILLLGHLYSNQPQHF
TGTGCCAGCATCCTACTTTTGGGACATCTATATAGCAATCAGCCCCAGCATTTT
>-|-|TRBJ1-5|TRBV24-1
CATSGRGRGNQPQHF
TGTGCCACCAGTGGGCGAGGCAGGGGAAATCAGCCCCAGCATTTT
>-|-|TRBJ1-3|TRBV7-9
CAAAGGQSGNTIYF
TGTGCCGCCGCTGGGGGGCAGTCTGGAAACACCATATATTTT
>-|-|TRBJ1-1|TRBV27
CASSPIRDTGPEAFF
TGTGCCAGCAGTCCAATACGAGACACGGGGCCTGAAGCTTTCTTT
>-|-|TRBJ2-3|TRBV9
CASSVAPSSTDTQYF
TGTGCCAGCAGCGTAGCTCCATCTAGCACAGATACGCAGTATTTT
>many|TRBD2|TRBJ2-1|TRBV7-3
CASSRSGGAVEQFF
TGTGCCAGCAGCCGTAGCGGGGGGGCGGTTGAGCAGTTCTTC
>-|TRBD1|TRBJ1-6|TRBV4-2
CASSQDQGGANSPLHF
TGTGCCAGCAGCCAAGATCAAGGGGGCGCAAATTCACCCCTCCACTTT
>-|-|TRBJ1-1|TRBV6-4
CASSPEGTNTEAFF
TGTGCCAGCAGTCCGGAGGGTACTAACACTGAAGCTTTCTTT
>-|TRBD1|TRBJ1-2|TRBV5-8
CASSLRTGAYYGYTF
TGTGCCAGCAGCCTAAGGACAGGGGCTTACTATGGCTACACCTTC
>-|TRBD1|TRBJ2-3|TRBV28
CASSPQDRVKTDTQYF
TGTGCCAGCAGTCCCCAGGACAGGGTCAAGACAGATACGCAGTATTTT
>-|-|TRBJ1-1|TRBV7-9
CASSLAITYTEAFF
TGTGCCAGCAGCTTAGCGATCACTTACACTGAAGCTTTCTTT
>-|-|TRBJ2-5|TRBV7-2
CASSLYRETQYF
TGTGCCAGCAGCTTATATCGGGAGACCCAGTACTTC
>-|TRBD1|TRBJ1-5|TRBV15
CATSRDQGAKGQPQHF
TGTGCCACCAGCAGAGATCAGGGGGCGAAGGGTCAGCCCCAGCATTTT
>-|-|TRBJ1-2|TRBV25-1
CASSEDARIYGYTF
TGTGCCAGCAGTGAGGATGCGCGTATCTATGGCTACACCTTC
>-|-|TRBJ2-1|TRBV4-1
CASSAIQGNEQFF
TGCGCCAGCAGCGCAATACAAGGCAATGAGCAGTTCTTC
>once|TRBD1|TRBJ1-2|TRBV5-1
CASRRPGQSNYGYTF
TGCGCCAGCAGACGTCCGGGACAGAGCAACTATGGCTACACCTTC
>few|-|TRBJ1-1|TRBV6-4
CASSAGAVGSTEAFF
TGTGCCAGCAGTGCGGGGGCAGTCGGGAGCACTGAAGCTTTCTTT
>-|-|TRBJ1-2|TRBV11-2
CASSPGRDYGYTF
TGTGCCAGCAGCCCCGGGAGGGACTATGGCTACACCTTC
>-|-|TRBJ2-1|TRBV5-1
CASAWGVSNEQFF
TGCGCCAGCGCCTGGGGGGTCAGCAATGAGCAGTTCTTC
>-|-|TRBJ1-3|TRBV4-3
CASSQGTDRNTIYF
TGCGCCAGCAGCCAAGGGACAGACCGAAACACCATATATTTT
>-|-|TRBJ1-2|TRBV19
CASKWGQDYGYTF
TGTGCCAGTAAGTGGGGGCAGGACTATGGCTACACCTTC
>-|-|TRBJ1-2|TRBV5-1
CASSLSGIYGYTF
TGCGCCAGCAGCTTGTCGGGAATCTATGGCTACACCTTC
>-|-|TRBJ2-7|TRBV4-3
CASSQDTDGEQYF
TGCGCCAGCAGCCAAGATACAGACGGCGAGCAGTACTTC
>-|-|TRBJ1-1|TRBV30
CAWSYNTEAFF
TGTGCCTGGAGTTATAACACTGAAGCTTTCTTT
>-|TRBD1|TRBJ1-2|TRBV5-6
CASSFTGGSYGYTF
TGTGCCAGCAGCTTTACAGGGGGGTCCTACGGCTACACCTTC
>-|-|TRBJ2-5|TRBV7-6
CASSLATRDQETQYF
TGTGCCAGCAGCTTAGCTACCCGGGACCAAGAGACCCAGTACTTC
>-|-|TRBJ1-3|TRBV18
CASSPPGKSTSSGNTIYF
TGTGCCAGCTCACCACCGGGAAAGTCCACGAGCTCTGGAAACACCATATATTTT
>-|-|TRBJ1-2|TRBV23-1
CASSQGPLLSYGYTF
TGCGCCAGCAGTCAAGGGCCCCTTCTCTCCTATGGCTACACCTTC
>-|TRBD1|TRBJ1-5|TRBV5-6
CASSWNRGGNQPQHF
TGTGCCAGCAGCTGGAACAGGGGGGGCAATCAGCCCCAGCATTTT
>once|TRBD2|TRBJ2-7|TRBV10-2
CASLASGGYEQYF
TGCGCCAGCCTGGCTAGCGGGGGGTACGAGCAGTACTTC
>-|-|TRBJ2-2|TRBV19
CASSIAGGLGSGELFF
TGTGCCAGTAGTATTGCGGGTGGCCTCGGCTCCGGGGAGCTGTTTTTT
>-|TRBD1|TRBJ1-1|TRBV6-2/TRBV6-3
CASSYTGTGGTEAFF
TGTGCCAGCAGTTACACCGGGACAGGGGGCACTGAAGCTTTCTTT
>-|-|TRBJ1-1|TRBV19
CASSPLLEVNTEAFF
TGTGCCAGTAGTCCCCTCTTAGAGGTGAACACTGAAGCTTTCTTT
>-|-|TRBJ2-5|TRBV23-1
CASSQSLDRKPQETQYF
TGCGCCAGCAGTCAATCCCTCGACAGGAAACCCCAAGAGACCCAGTACTTC
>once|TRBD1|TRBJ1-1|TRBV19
CASMGYDRGRMNTEAFF
TGTGCCAGTATGGGGTATGACAGGGGCCGTATGAACACTGAAGCTTTCTTT
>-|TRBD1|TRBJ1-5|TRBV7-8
CASSHPKTGGQDQPQHF
TGTGCCAGCAGTCATCCCAAGACAGGGGGGCAGGATCAGCCCCAGCATTTT